A few counts support the clone carrying this T cell receptor beta chain. Sequenced by immunoSEQ multiplex PCR; TCRdb stores in-frame clones only, minus some. The sample holds about 37,000 clones, 85% to 90% seen once. The data stem from a study of T cell responses to AZD1222 COVID-19 vaccine. The CDR3 runs 12 residues. With 0 bases removed from V and 10 bases from J, the gap between germline ends came to 9 bases. Per germline, CDR1 SGHTA and CDR2 FQGNSA. The clonotype comes from an adult who received the AZD1222 COVID-19 vaccine. The rearrangement joins TRBV7-2 to TRBJ1-1, with D perhaps matching TRBD1 (5 bases). The input for sequencing was peripheral blood, taken 28 days after the second AZD1222 dose. The CDR3 reads CASSLAVGGAFF. In DNA form, the CDR3 reads TGTGCCAGCAGCTTAGCTGTGGGGGGAGCTTTCTTT.